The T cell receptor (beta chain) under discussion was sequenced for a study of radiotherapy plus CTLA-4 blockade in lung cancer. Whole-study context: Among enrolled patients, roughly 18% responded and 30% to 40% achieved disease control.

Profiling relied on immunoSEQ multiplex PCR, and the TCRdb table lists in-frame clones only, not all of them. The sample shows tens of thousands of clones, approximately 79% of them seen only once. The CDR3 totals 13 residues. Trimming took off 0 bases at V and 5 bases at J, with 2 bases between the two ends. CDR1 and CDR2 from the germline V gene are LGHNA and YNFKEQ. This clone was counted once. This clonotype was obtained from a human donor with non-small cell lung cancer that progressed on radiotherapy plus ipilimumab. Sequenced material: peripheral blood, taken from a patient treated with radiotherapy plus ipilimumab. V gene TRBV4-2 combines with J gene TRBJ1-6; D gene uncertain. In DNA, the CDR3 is TGTGCCAGCAGCCAAGAGCATAATTCACCCCTCCACTTT. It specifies CASSQEHNSPLHF.